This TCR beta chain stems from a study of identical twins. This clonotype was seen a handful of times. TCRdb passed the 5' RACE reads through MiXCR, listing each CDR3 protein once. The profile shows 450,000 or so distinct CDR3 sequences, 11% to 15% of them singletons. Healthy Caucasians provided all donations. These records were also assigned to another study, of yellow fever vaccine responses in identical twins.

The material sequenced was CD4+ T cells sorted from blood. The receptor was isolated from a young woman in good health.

The CDR3 sequence is CASSLFQGLAGVSEQFF. Written as DNA, the CDR3 is TGTGCCAGCAGTTTATTCCAGGGACTAGCGGGAGTCAGTGAGCAGTTCTTC. The J gene is TRBJ2-1, the V gene TRBV27; 14 bases align to TRBD2. The CDR3 is made up of 17 amino acids. The V gene end was trimmed by 1 base and the J gene end by 9 bases; junction bases not matched to a gene: 8. Looked up from germline, CDR1 is MNHEY and CDR2 is SMNVEV (reference sequence).